A selection of T cell receptor beta chains follows, all from one sample in a study of human T cells and chemical hapten exposure. TCRdb re-analysed the RACE reads in MiXCR, keeping a single row per CDR3 protein. The top ten clones hold 3.5% to 6% of a sample with tens of thousands of distinct CDR3 sequences, around 15% of them seen once. Here the sequenced sample was whole blood, taken in connection with sensitization to the hapten diphenylcyclopropenone (DPC). These receptors came from a woman aged 45-59 years with alopecia areata. Some clones in this sample may be carry-over from other donors' samples. Each CDR3 is given with its conserved first and last residue. Each record gives: D gene, J gene, V gene, clone size, CDR3 protein, CDR3 DNA. D genes are given only for firm matches. Size tells how often a clone was seen (once, few, many) or the class of an expanded clone, and some rows leave it out.

D gene: TRBD1; J gene: TRBJ2-5; V gene: TRBV29-1; clone size: few; CDR3 protein: CSVTGTGGLGQETQYF; CDR3 DNA: TGCAGCGTTACCGGGACAGGGGGCCTGGGGCAAGAGACCCAGTACTTC
D gene: TRBD1; J gene: TRBJ1-5; V gene: TRBV4-1; clone size: -; CDR3 protein: CASSQDRGRGLNQPQHF; CDR3 DNA: TGCGCCAGCAGCCAAGATCGGGGCAGGGGGCTCAATCAGCCCCAGCATTTT
D gene: -; J gene: TRBJ1-1; V gene: TRBV5-5; clone size: -; CDR3 protein: CASSLEGPAGAFF; CDR3 DNA: TGTGCCAGCAGCTTGGAGGGGCCCGCGGGAGCTTTCTTT
D gene: TRBD1; J gene: TRBJ1-2; V gene: TRBV11-2; clone size: few; CDR3 protein: CASSESTGESAYGYTF; CDR3 DNA: TGTGCCAGCAGCGAGTCCACAGGGGAATCCGCATATGGCTACACCTTC
D gene: TRBD2; J gene: TRBJ2-5; V gene: TRBV7-9; clone size: -; CDR3 protein: CASSSSSGRAFRTQYF; CDR3 DNA: TGTGCCAGCAGCTCCTCTAGCGGGAGGGCTTTCAGGACCCAGTACTTC
D gene: -; J gene: TRBJ1-1; V gene: TRBV5-1; clone size: few; CDR3 protein: CASSDGFSGAFF; CDR3 DNA: TGCGCCAGCAGCGATGGCTTCAGCGGGGCTTTCTTT
D gene: -; J gene: TRBJ2-3; V gene: TRBV5-5; clone size: few; CDR3 protein: CASSASQGTDTQYF; CDR3 DNA: TGTGCCAGCAGCGCTAGTCAGGGCACAGATACGCAGTATTTT
D gene: -; J gene: TRBJ2-7; V gene: TRBV18; clone size: few; CDR3 protein: CASSPTGTVRREQYF; CDR3 DNA: TGTGCCAGCTCGCCAACCGGGACGGTGAGAAGGGAGCAGTACTTC
D gene: TRBD2; J gene: TRBJ2-1; V gene: TRBV12-3/TRBV12-4; clone size: few; CDR3 protein: CASSFMGRTSGSSRRLNEQFF; CDR3 DNA: TGTGCCAGCAGTTTTATGGGTAGGACTAGCGGGAGTTCTCGCCGCCTGAATGAGCAGTTCTTC
D gene: -; J gene: TRBJ1-1; V gene: TRBV9; clone size: -; CDR3 protein: CASSVQTENTEAFF; CDR3 DNA: TGTGCCAGCAGCGTACAAACCGAGAACACTGAAGCTTTCTTT
D gene: -; J gene: TRBJ2-7; V gene: TRBV28; clone size: few; CDR3 protein: CATRQVLPYEQYF; CDR3 DNA: TGTGCCACGAGACAGGTCCTCCCTTACGAGCAGTACTTC
D gene: -; J gene: TRBJ1-4; V gene: TRBV5-6; clone size: few; CDR3 protein: CASSSNLGRTVREKLFF; CDR3 DNA: TGTGCCAGCAGCTCTAACCTCGGCCGGACAGTCCGCGAAAAACTGTTTTTT
D gene: -; J gene: TRBJ2-7; V gene: TRBV28; clone size: few; CDR3 protein: CASRPLGRDPLEQYF; CDR3 DNA: TGTGCCAGCAGGCCCCTAGGCCGGGACCCCCTCGAGCAGTACTTC
D gene: -; J gene: TRBJ1-5; V gene: TRBV6-2/TRBV6-3; clone size: -; CDR3 protein: CASSYSSQSNQPQHF; CDR3 DNA: TGTGCCAGCAGTTACTCGAGCCAGAGCAATCAGCCCCAGCATTTT
D gene: TRBD2; J gene: TRBJ2-7; V gene: TRBV6-6; clone size: -; CDR3 protein: CASSYLAGITYEQYF; CDR3 DNA: TGTGCCAGCAGTTACTTAGCGGGAATCACCTACGAGCAGTACTTC
D gene: -; J gene: TRBJ2-3; V gene: TRBV20-1; clone size: few; CDR3 protein: CSAREGPPSDTQYF; CDR3 DNA: TGCAGTGCTAGAGAGGGTCCCCCGTCTGATACGCAGTATTTT
D gene: TRBD2; J gene: TRBJ2-7; V gene: TRBV4-3; clone size: -; CDR3 protein: CASSHSGSSYEQYF; CDR3 DNA: TGCGCCAGCAGCCACAGCGGGAGTTCCTACGAGCAGTACTTC
D gene: TRBD2; J gene: TRBJ2-3; V gene: TRBV20-1; clone size: few; CDR3 protein: CSALGLGGYTDTQYF; CDR3 DNA: TGCAGTGCACTGGGACTAGGGGGGTACACAGATACGCAGTATTTT
D gene: TRBD2; J gene: TRBJ2-5; V gene: TRBV11-2; clone size: -; CDR3 protein: CASSHSVLAGRETQYF; CDR3 DNA: TGTGCCAGCAGCCACTCGGTACTAGCGGGACGAGAGACCCAGTACTTC
D gene: -; J gene: TRBJ2-7; V gene: TRBV28; clone size: few; CDR3 protein: CASSPRRRIGYEQYF; CDR3 DNA: TGTGCCAGCTCCCCTCGGCGCAGGATAGGATACGAGCAGTACTTC
D gene: TRBD1; J gene: TRBJ1-5; V gene: TRBV12-3/TRBV12-4; clone size: few; CDR3 protein: CASNSQGFQPQHF; CDR3 DNA: TGTGCCAGCAACTCACAGGGGTTCCAGCCCCAGCATTTT
D gene: -; J gene: TRBJ2-2; V gene: TRBV20-1; clone size: -; CDR3 protein: CSATGGTGELFF; CDR3 DNA: TGCAGTGCTACTGGGGGTACCGGGGAGCTGTTTTTT
D gene: TRBD1; J gene: TRBJ1-1; V gene: TRBV7-8; clone size: few; CDR3 protein: CASSQRQGLMNTEAFF; CDR3 DNA: TGTGCCAGCAGCCAAAGACAGGGCCTCATGAACACTGAAGCTTTCTTT
D gene: -; J gene: TRBJ2-1; V gene: TRBV6-1; clone size: -; CDR3 protein: CASSANRQVHEQFF; CDR3 DNA: TGTGCCAGCAGTGCCAATAGGCAGGTCCATGAGCAGTTCTTC
D gene: TRBD2; J gene: TRBJ2-1; V gene: TRBV11-2; clone size: -; CDR3 protein: CASSLGLAGEGYEQFF; CDR3 DNA: TGTGCCAGCAGCTTAGGACTAGCGGGAGAGGGCTATGAGCAGTTCTTC
D gene: -; J gene: TRBJ2-5; V gene: TRBV7-9; clone size: few; CDR3 protein: CASSLDGPETQYF; CDR3 DNA: TGTGCCAGCAGCTTAGATGGTCCAGAGACCCAGTACTTC
D gene: -; J gene: TRBJ1-1; V gene: TRBV12-3/TRBV12-4; clone size: many; CDR3 protein: CASSRILIEAFF; CDR3 DNA: TGTGCCAGCAGTCGGATTTTAATCGAAGCTTTCTTT
D gene: TRBD2; J gene: TRBJ2-3; V gene: TRBV4-1; clone size: few; CDR3 protein: CASSLIDLTSGSPDTQYF; CDR3 DNA: TGCGCCAGCAGCCTCATCGACCTGACTAGCGGGAGCCCAGATACGCAGTATTTT
D gene: TRBD2; J gene: TRBJ2-7; V gene: TRBV2; clone size: -; CDR3 protein: CASSEGTSGYYEQYF; CDR3 DNA: TGTGCCAGCAGTGAGGGGACTAGCGGGTACTACGAGCAGTACTTC
D gene: TRBD2; J gene: TRBJ2-1; V gene: TRBV15; clone size: few; CDR3 protein: CATRLSGRTSNEQFF; CDR3 DNA: TGTGCCACCAGGTTAAGCGGGAGGACCTCCAATGAGCAGTTCTTC
D gene: -; J gene: TRBJ2-2; V gene: TRBV25-1; clone size: -; CDR3 protein: CASSDQRSNTGELFF; CDR3 DNA: TGTGCCAGCAGTGACCAGCGTTCGAACACCGGGGAGCTGTTTTTT
D gene: -; J gene: TRBJ2-3; V gene: TRBV11-2; clone size: few; CDR3 protein: CASSLDRATSTDTQYF; CDR3 DNA: TGTGCCAGCAGCTTAGATAGAGCGACTAGCACAGATACGCAGTATTTT
D gene: -; J gene: TRBJ1-2; V gene: TRBV10-2; clone size: many; CDR3 protein: CASSEVGYGYTF; CDR3 DNA: TGCGCCAGCAGTGAGGTCGGGTATGGCTACACCTTC
D gene: -; J gene: TRBJ1-5; V gene: TRBV12-3/TRBV12-4; clone size: -; CDR3 protein: CASSFLGASNQPQHF; CDR3 DNA: TGTGCCAGCAGTTTCCTGGGGGCGAGCAATCAGCCCCAGCATTTT
D gene: TRBD2; J gene: TRBJ2-3; V gene: TRBV20-1; clone size: many; CDR3 protein: CSARIAGGTQDTQYF; CDR3 DNA: TGCAGTGCTAGAATAGCGGGAGGGACGCAGGATACGCAGTATTTT
D gene: TRBD1; J gene: TRBJ2-7; V gene: TRBV20-1; clone size: -; CDR3 protein: CSARGQFGAYEQYF; CDR3 DNA: TGCAGTGCTAGGGGACAGTTTGGGGCTTACGAGCAGTACTTC
D gene: TRBD2; J gene: TRBJ2-1; V gene: TRBV23-1; clone size: -; CDR3 protein: CASSQKTSGAYNEQFF; CDR3 DNA: TGCGCCAGCAGTCAAAAGACTAGCGGAGCCTACAATGAGCAGTTCTTC
D gene: TRBD1; J gene: TRBJ2-7; V gene: TRBV3-1; clone size: few; CDR3 protein: CASSPRDRVYEQYF; CDR3 DNA: TGTGCCAGCAGCCCCAGGGACAGGGTATACGAGCAGTACTTC
D gene: TRBD1; J gene: TRBJ2-7; V gene: TRBV30; clone size: few; CDR3 protein: CAWSRTGVYEQYF; CDR3 DNA: TGTGCCTGGAGCCGGACAGGGGTCTACGAGCAGTACTTC
D gene: TRBD2; J gene: TRBJ2-3; V gene: TRBV20-1; clone size: -; CDR3 protein: CSAALTSGSTDTQYF; CDR3 DNA: TGCAGTGCTGCCCTCACTAGCGGTAGCACAGATACGCAGTATTTT
D gene: TRBD1; J gene: TRBJ1-2; V gene: TRBV2; clone size: -; CDR3 protein: CASSEKTGLGYTF; CDR3 DNA: TGTGCCAGCAGTGAAAAGACAGGGCTTGGCTACACCTTC
D gene: TRBD1; J gene: TRBJ2-3; V gene: TRBV12-3/TRBV12-4; clone size: -; CDR3 protein: CASRQGATDTQYF; CDR3 DNA: TGTGCCAGCAGGCAGGGGGCAACAGATACGCAGTATTTT
D gene: TRBD2; J gene: TRBJ2-1; V gene: TRBV9; clone size: few; CDR3 protein: CASSVAGAYNEQFF; CDR3 DNA: TGTGCCAGCAGCGTGGCGGGAGCTTACAATGAGCAGTTCTTC
D gene: -; J gene: TRBJ2-1; V gene: TRBV3-1; clone size: many; CDR3 protein: CASSHGSVNEQFF; CDR3 DNA: TGTGCCAGCAGCCATGGTAGCGTCAATGAGCAGTTCTTC